Presented here are 31 T cell receptor beta chains from one specimen sequenced in a study of blood T cells in healthy people across ages. Combining a sample-barcoded 5' primer with a J-beta primer mix, a second PCR ran for roughly 7 to 12 cycles. Using its own MiXCR run on the 5' RACE reads, TCRdb lists one record per CDR3 protein. The table shows over 1,500,000 distinct CDR3 sequences, with 39% occurring only once. The specimen sequenced was blood. These receptors all come from a human donor in good health.

This clonotype has more than one count but fewer than ten. The chain uses TRBV7-9 and TRBJ1-6, with TRBD1 matching 9 bases. The J segment lost 4 bases and the V segment lost 1 base, leaving 5 bases of the junction unmatched. The CDR3 runs to 17 residues. CDR1 and CDR2 (germline): SEHNR, FQNEAQ (reference sequence). CDR3 residues: CASSLVPGTGYNSPLHF. The CDR3 coding sequence is TGTGCCAGCAGCTTAGTGCCCGGGACAGGGTATAATTCACCCCTCCACTTT.

This chain links TRBV6-2 or TRBV6-3 with TRBJ2-2; tentatively, D is TRBD1 or TRBD2 (5 bases each). V dropped 8 bases and J dropped 5 bases, with 15 bases sitting between them. This CDR3 has 14 amino acids. Germline V gives CDR1 MNHEY, CDR2 SVGEGT. CDR3 sequence: CASRLSGRTGELFF. The CDR3 DNA sequence: TGTGCCAGCCGGCTATCAGGGAGAACCGGGGAGCTGTTTTTT.

This clonotype was recorded once. This may be a read error: a much more frequent sequence differs by one nucleotide. The CDR3 nucleotides read TGCAGCGTTGTTATAGCGGGGGGGTCCGGTGAGCAGTTCTTC. Protein sequence: CSVVIAGGSGEQFF. This rearrangement joins TRBV29-1 to TRBJ2-1; 11 positions match TRBD2. Trimming at V came to 4 bases and at J to 9 bases, leaving 8 bases not matched to a gene. The CDR3 consists of 14 residues. Per germline, CDR1 SQVTM and CDR2 ANQGSEA.

V and J are TRBV28 and TRBJ2-3; 7 nucleotides line up with TRBD2. The germline gives CDR1 MDHEN, CDR2 SYDVKM. The CDR3 totals 13 residues. V lost 6 bases and J lost 4; bases outside the gene matches: 4. The CDR3 coding sequence is TGTGCCAGCAGGGGAGGGGCTGCAGATACGCAGTATTTT. Amino acids: CASRGGAADTQYF.

This clonotype was counted only a few times. The rearrangement links TRBV5-1 to TRBJ2-7; 7 nucleotides line up with TRBD2. This CDR3 has 17 residues. The ends lost 4 bases at V and 2 bases at J; junction bases unmatched: 15. The germline V gene has CDR1 SGHRS and CDR2 YFSETQ. The chain's CDR3 is CASSHILRGDRPYEQYF. The CDR3 region has the DNA TGCGCCAGCAGCCACATATTACGGGGGGACCGACCCTACGAGCAGTACTTC. Full variable domain (rest looked up from reference TRBV5-1 and TRBJ2-7): KAGVTQTPRYLIKTRGQQVTLSCSPISGHRSVSWYQQTPGQGLQFLFEYFSETQRNKGNFPGRFSGRQFSNSRSEMNVSTLELGDSALYLCASSHILRGDRPYEQYFGPGTRLTVT.

This clonotype was seen a handful of times. The chain links TRBV4-1 to TRBJ1-5; 8 bases match TRBD1. From germline, CDR1 is MGHRA and CDR2 YSYEKL. Trimming removed 1 base from V and 4 bases from J; junction bases left unmatched: 3. The CDR3 has 15 amino acids. The CDR3 protein is CASSQVGQVNQPQHF. Written as DNA, the CDR3 is TGCGCCAGCAGCCAAGTGGGACAGGTAAATCAGCCCCAGCATTTT.

The CDR3 sequence: CASSLAAISARVGETQYF. For the CDR3, the DNA is TGCGCCAGCAGCTTGGCCGCAATATCCGCCAGGGTCGGGGAGACCCAGTACTTC. The chain combines TRBV5-1 with TRBJ2-5, with D perhaps TRBD1 (5 bases). CDR3 length: 18 amino acids. Germline loops: CDR1 SGHRS, CDR2 YFSETQ. Trimming took 0 bases from V and 5 from J, leaving 23 bases between them.

This clonotype was detected only a few times. V is TRBV12-3 or TRBV12-4 and J is TRBJ1-4, with a possible D match to TRBD1 (5 bases). This CDR3 has 14 amino acids. V dropped 4 bases and J dropped 8 bases, with 14 bases sitting between them. CDR3 in DNA: TGTGCCAGCAGTTCCCCAGGGATCGGGGAAAAACTGTTTTTT. Translation: CASSSPGIGEKLFF.

This chain links TRBV5-5 with TRBJ1-1; a possible D gene is TRBD1 (5 bases). The CDR3 length is 15 residues. CDR1 and CDR2 (germline): SGHKS, YYEKEE (reference sequence). The V end lost 1 base, the J end lost 2 bases, and 12 bases lay between the germline ends. The CDR3 reads CASSLYQGVNTEAFF. The DNA for the CDR3 is TGTGCCAGCAGCTTGTATCAGGGAGTAAACACTGAAGCTTTCTTT.

The rearrangement uses TRBV15 and TRBJ1-1; D not certain. This CDR3 is built from 13 residues. V was shortened by 0 bases and J by 2 bases, with 4 bases between the two germline ends. CDR1 and CDR2 from the germline V gene are LNHNV and YYDKDF (reference sequence). DNA for the CDR3: TGTGCCACCAGCAGAGATCATAACACTGAAGCTTTCTTT. Its translation is CATSRDHNTEAFF. The complete variable domain, with remaining parts taken from reference TRBV15 and TRBJ1-1, reads DAMVIQNPRYQVTQFGKPVTLSCSQTLNHNVMYWYQQKSSQAPKLLFHYYDKDFNNEADTPDNFQSRRPNTSFCFLDIRSPGLGDTAMYLCATSRDHNTEAFFGQGTRLTVV.

The CDR3 is CASSVDPGNNSPLHF. CDR3 nucleotides: TGTGCCAGCAGCGTAGACCCAGGGAATAATTCACCCCTCCACTTT. This chain links TRBV9 with TRBJ1-6, with a weak D call TRBD1 (5 bases). CDR1 is SGDLS, CDR2 YYNGEE, per germline. V lost 0 bases and J lost 5, with 9 bases in between. The length of the CDR3 is 15 residues.

Regarding this clonotype: Possible read error: a much larger clone is one base away. The chain joins TRBV7-3 to TRBJ2-5, with 12 bases fitting TRBD2. Germline CDR1 and CDR2: SGHTA and FQGTGA. There are 15 residues in the CDR3. As DNA, the CDR3 is TGTGCCAGCAGCCGGACTAGCGGGGCCCAAGAGACCCAGGACTTC. Its translation is CASSRTSGAQETQDF.

This clonotype was seen more than once but under ten times. The chain employs TRBV6-4 and TRBJ1-1; possible D gene TRBD1, 5 bases. The CDR3 loop spans 13 amino acids. V lost 9 bases and J 2 bases, leaving 13 bases between the germline ends. Germline CDR1 reads MRHNA; CDR2 reads SNTAGT. CDR3 sequence reads: CASSGELNTEAFF. For the CDR3, the DNA is TGTGCCAGTTCGGGGGAACTCAACACTGAAGCTTTCTTT.

The chain links TRBV7-9 to TRBJ2-1, with 8 bases identical to TRBD2. The CDR3 is 13 amino acids. J gave up 10 bases and V 5 bases, and 7 bases lay outside the gene matches. Germline V CDR1 and CDR2: SEHNR, FQNEAQ (reference sequence). In DNA, the CDR3 is TGTGCCAGCAGCCCCGCGGGACTAGAAGAGCAGTTCTTC. It codes for CASSPAGLEEQFF.

This clonotype was counted a few times. This rearrangement joins TRBV5-6 to TRBJ2-1; D tentatively fits TRBD1 or TRBD2 (5 bases each). This CDR3 contains 11 residues. The V end was cut by 6 bases, the J end by 9 bases, with 10 bases between. In germline, CDR1 is SGHDT, CDR2 YYEEEE. In nucleotides, the CDR3 is TGTGCCAGCATTTCGGGGACTGAGCAGTTCTTC. This gives the protein CASISGTEQFF.

In its sample, this clonotype was seen a few times. This chain links TRBV20-1 with TRBJ1-5; unclear D gene. The germline V gene encodes CDR1 DFQATT and CDR2 SNEGSKA (reference sequence). CDR3 size: 13 residues. V dropped 6 bases and J dropped 0 bases, with 9 bases sitting between them. CDR3 protein: CSAMEDSNQPQHF. The CDR3 bases are TGCAGTGCCATGGAGGATAGCAATCAGCCCCAGCATTTT.

The chain is built from TRBV13 and TRBJ1-2, with TRBD1 matching 9 bases. Trimming removed 2 bases from V and 4 bases from J; junction bases left unmatched: 8. This CDR3 comprises 16 residues. Looked up from germline, CDR1 is PRHDT and CDR2 is FYEKMQ (reference sequence). The CDR3 sequence: CASSLLGQGSFYGYTF. DNA of the CDR3: TGTGCCAGCAGCTTACTAGGACAGGGGTCATTCTATGGCTACACCTTC.

This clonotype was seen a few times. The gene calls are TRBV20-1 and TRBJ2-7; 7 bases match TRBD1. This CDR3 comprises 14 residues. After removal of 3 bases from V and 6 bases from J, the junction contained 11 bases not matched to a gene. Germline loops: CDR1 DFQATT, CDR2 SNEGSKA (reference sequence). The CDR3 here is CSASKTGTVFEQYF. The CDR3 region has the DNA TGCAGTGCTAGTAAGACAGGGACGGTTTTCGAGCAGTACTTC.

This chain joins TRBV20-1 and TRBJ1-1; 9 positions agree with TRBD1. Germline trimming cut 8 bases from V and 4 bases from J; bases unmatched to any gene: 14. The V gene's germline CDR1 is DFQATT and CDR2 SNEGSKA (reference sequence). The CDR3 runs to 15 residues. CDR3 amino acids: CSRSRDRARSTEAFF. The CDR3 DNA sequence: TGCAGTCGGTCCCGGGACAGGGCCAGATCCACTGAAGCTTTCTTT.

This clonotype was seen a handful of times. This chain uses TRBV6-1 with TRBJ2-7, with TRBD1 matching 7 bases. Trimming removed 2 bases from V and 5 bases from J; junction bases left unmatched: 15. The CDR3 runs to 17 residues. Germline lookup yields CDR1 MNHNS and CDR2 SASEGT. CDR3 region: CASSEFGIGYRGNEQYF. Written as DNA, the CDR3 is TGTGCCAGCAGTGAATTTGGAATAGGCTACAGGGGCAACGAGCAGTACTTC.

The V gene is TRBV7-2, the J gene TRBJ2-5, with 10 bases that match TRBD1. This CDR3 is 18 amino acids long. The V gene's germline CDR1 is SGHTA and CDR2 FQGNSA. J gave up 2 bases and V 3 bases, and 12 bases lay outside the gene matches. CDR3 DNA: TGTGCCAGCAGCTTTTCCGGGACAGGGGCGATAGGTCAAGAGACCCAGTACTTC. It encodes CASSFSGTGAIGQETQYF.

Concerning this clonotype: The junction differs from germline at one of its ends, possibly a read error. This chain joins TRBV7-9 and TRBJ1-2, with no clear D. CDR1 and CDR2 from the germline V gene are SEHNR and FQNEAQ (reference sequence). The CDR3 contains 13 residues. CDR3 DNA sequence: TGTGCCAGCGGCTTTCGAGGGAACTATGGCTACACCTTC. Translation gives CASGFRGNYGYTF.

The chain uses TRBV28 and TRBJ2-1, with a weak D call TRBD1 (6 bases). The germline V gene has CDR1 MDHEN and CDR2 SYDVKM. This CDR3 has 14 residues. Trimming removed 6 bases from V and 10 bases from J, with 19 bases in between. CDR3 region: CASSLTTTGSEQFF. CDR3 nucleotide sequence: TGTGCCAGCAGCCTAACTACAACAGGGAGCGAGCAGTTCTTC.

This chain connects TRBV2 to TRBJ2-4; 8 bases are shared with TRBD2. With 6 bases clipped from V and 13 bases from J, the junction kept 17 bases outside the gene matches. The length of the CDR3 is 15 residues. Looked up from germline, CDR1 is SNHLY and CDR2 is FYNNEI. The CDR3 DNA follows: TGTGCCAGCAGCCAGAAGCTCAGGGGAGCGGGAGAGCAGTACTTC. It is translated as CASSQKLRGAGEQYF.

The chain couples TRBV29-1 to TRBJ1-2; 9 nucleotides align to TRBD1. The V gene's germline CDR1 is SQVTM and CDR2 ANQGSEA. Trimming at V came to 7 bases and at J to 4 bases, leaving 4 bases not matched to a gene. The CDR3 has 12 amino acids. The DNA of the CDR3 is TGCAGCGGACAGGGGGGAGGCTATGGCTACACCTTC. Its translation: CSGQGGGYGYTF.

Notes on this clonotype: This may be a read error, as it is one base from a much larger clone. J is TRBJ2-1 and V is TRBV20-1; 11 positions match TRBD2. The J call may not be correct, given that the DNA end is closer to TRBJ2-7. The CDR3 is 17 amino acids. Germline V gene sequence: CDR1 DFQATT, CDR2 SNEGSKA (reference sequence). The CDR3 protein is CSASRLAGTEAYNEQYF. The CDR3 bases are TGCAGTGCTAGCAGACTAGCGGGAACGGAAGCTTACAATGAGCAGTACTTC.

This clonotype has a handful of counts. The chain combines TRBV19 with TRBJ2-7; unclear D gene. Germline CDR1 is LNHDA and CDR2 is SQIVND (reference sequence). The V end lost 4 bases, the J end lost 0 bases, and 10 bases lay between the germline ends. The CDR3 is 14 amino acids. The CDR3 DNA is TGTGCCAGTAGTAGGAAGAGAACCTCCTACGAGCAGTACTTC. Protein: CASSRKRTSYEQYF.

This clonotype was detected a few times. This chain links TRBV12-3 or TRBV12-4 with TRBJ2-2, with 9 bases that match TRBD1. This CDR3 comprises 15 residues. The V and J ends lost 7 bases and 4 bases, in that order; junction bases with no gene match: 7. For the CDR3, the DNA is TGTGCCAGCACTCACAGACAGGGGGGCACCGGGGAGCTGTTTTTT. This translates into CASTHRQGGTGELFF.

The J gene is TRBJ2-7, the V gene TRBV12-3 or TRBV12-4, with TRBD1 matching over 7 bases. TRBJ2-5 matches the DNA end more closely, so the J call is doubtful. The CDR3 is 13 amino acids. The CDR3 here is CASSTGADETQYF. The CDR3 DNA reads as TGTGCCAGCTCCACAGGGGCGGACGAGACCCAGTACTTC.

This clonotype was found a few times. The rearrangement uses TRBV6-1 and TRBJ1-2; 9 bases line up with TRBD1. Germline V CDR1 and CDR2: MNHNS, SASEGT. This CDR3 has 13 amino acids. The ends lost 4 bases at V and 8 bases at J; junction bases unmatched: 5. For the CDR3, the DNA is TGTGCCAGCAGTGGGGACAGGGCGCGAGGCTACACCTTC. Amino acids: CASSGDRARGYTF.

This rearrangement joins TRBV11-1 to TRBJ1-5; TRBD1 matches 10 bases. This CDR3 region has 14 residues. V was pared by 3 bases and J by 6 bases, with 2 bases of the junction left unmatched. Germline-derived CDR1 and CDR2 are SGHAT and FQDESV (reference sequence). The CDR3: CASSLDRGTQPQHF. The CDR3 DNA follows: TGTGCCAGCAGCTTGGACAGGGGGACTCAGCCCCAGCATTTT.